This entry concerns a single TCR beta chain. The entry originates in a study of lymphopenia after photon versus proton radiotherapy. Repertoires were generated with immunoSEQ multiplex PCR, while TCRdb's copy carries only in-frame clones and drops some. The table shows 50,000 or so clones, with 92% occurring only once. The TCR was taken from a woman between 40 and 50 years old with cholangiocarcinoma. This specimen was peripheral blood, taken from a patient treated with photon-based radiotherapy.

As DNA, the CDR3 is TGTGCCAGCAGCCAAGTGAGACAGGGACTTGCAGATACGCAGTATTTT. Translating it yields CASSQVRQGLADTQYF. The chain uses TRBV14 and TRBJ2-3, with D perhaps TRBD1 (7 bases). The germline V gene has CDR1 SGHDN and CDR2 FVKESK. V lost 1 base, J lost 4 bases, and 15 bases lay in between. This CDR3 has 16 amino acids.